This T cell receptor beta chain was identified in a study of T cell responses to AZD1222 COVID-19 vaccine. This clone appeared a single time. Its target is unknown. The study's findings and limits: Breadth and depth of Spike-specific TCRs rose after two AZD1222 doses. The study found vaccine-associated CD4 TCRs spanning spike, dominant at 160-218 and 743-854. It should be noted that donors were predominantly white British and more often female, and clonal diversity was possibly underestimated. Of spike-specific TCRs, nearly half reportedly target regions left unmutated in variants.

Data came from immunoSEQ multiplex PCR; TCRdb stores just in-frame clones and leaves some out. The data hold 130,000 to 150,000 clones, with about 89% observed a single time. V gave up 2 bases and J gave up 8 bases, with 10 bases separating them. CDR3 size: 13 residues. Germline CDR1 MNHNS, CDR2 SASEGT. This sequence joins TRBV6-1 and TRBJ2-1; D may be TRBD2 (5 bases). Sequencing used peripheral blood, obtained on day 0 of MenACWY control vaccination. The sequence derives from an adult in good health. Written as DNA, the CDR3 is TGTGCCAGCAGTGAATACCTAGCCTATGAGCAGTTCTTC. Protein: CASSEYLAYEQFF.